Presented here are 20 T cell receptor beta chains from one specimen sequenced in a study of shared T cell receptors in the human thymus. The repertoire was sequenced with immunoSEQ multiplex PCR; TCRdb's copy has only in-frame clones and lacks some. The sample contains about 660,000 clones, roughly 88% of which appear only once. These records were also assigned to another study, of human thymus T cells.

Material: thymocytes. The receptor set was obtained from a boy under three years old with a congenital heart defect.

V and J are TRBV30 and TRBJ1-4; D is unresolved. Germline V lookup: CDR1 GTSNPN, CDR2 SVGIG (reference sequence). The CDR3 covers 15 residues. V lost 3 bases and J lost 7, with 18 bases in between. The CDR3 bases are TGTGCCTGGAGCGACCTTGGGGTTCGGGGTGAAAAACTGTTTTTT. Translated: CAWSDLGVRGEKLFF.

In nucleotides, the CDR3 is TGTGCCAGCCGAAGAGACAGGGATAGCAATCAGCCCCAGCATTTT. Its protein product is CASRRDRDSNQPQHF. This rearrangement joins TRBV6-1 to TRBJ1-5; 7 nucleotides match TRBD1. CDR3 length: 15 amino acids. Trimming cost V 8 bases and J 0 bases; bases outside gene matches: 7. Germline CDR1 MNHNS, CDR2 SASEGT.

This chain connects TRBV19 to TRBJ2-2; TRBD1 matches at 10 bases. Germline V gene lookup returns CDR1 LNHDA and CDR2 SQIVND (reference sequence). V gave up 8 bases and J gave up 6 bases; unmatched junction bases: 12. This CDR3 comprises 16 residues. The CDR3 protein is CASAWGGTGVAGELFF. The CDR3 bases are TGTGCCAGTGCATGGGGGGGGACAGGGGTTGCCGGGGAGCTGTTTTTT. Based on the CDR3 plus reference TRBV19 and TRBJ2-2, the full variable domain is DGGITQSPKYLFRKEGQNVTLSCEQNLNHDAMYWYRQDPGQGLRLIYYSQIVNDFQKGDIAEGYSVSREKKESFPLTVTSAQKNPTAFYLCASAWGGTGVAGELFFGEGSRLTVL.

Only a few counts were recorded for this clone. Additional DNA sequences in this sample encode the identical CDR3. This chain joins TRBV4-3 and TRBJ2-3; 10 positions match TRBD1. Germline trimming cut 3 bases from V and 1 base from J; bases unmatched to any gene: 1. Per the germline V gene, CDR1 is LGHNA and CDR2 is YSLEER. The CDR3 covers 15 residues. The CDR3 is CASSQGTGGTDTQYF. The CDR3 DNA reads as TGCGCCAGCAGCCAGGGGACAGGGGGCACAGATACGCAGTATTTT.

The chain employs TRBV28 and TRBJ1-2; perhaps TRBD1 as D (6 bases). The V end was cut by 7 bases, the J end by 8 bases, with 17 bases between. Germline assignment: CDR1 MDHEN and CDR2 SYDVKM. The CDR3 totals 13 residues. The CDR3 spells CASTQQDSSGYTF. In DNA, the CDR3 is TGTGCCAGCACCCAACAGGACAGCTCCGGCTACACCTTC.

The chain has TRBV28 and TRBJ1-2; 8 bases map to TRBD1. J gave up 5 bases and V 6 bases, and 8 bases lay outside the gene matches. Germline V lookup: CDR1 MDHEN, CDR2 SYDVKM. CDR3 size: 14 residues. The CDR3 here is CASSPSGGRYGYTF. CDR3 in DNA: TGTGCCAGCAGCCCCTCAGGGGGCCGGTATGGCTACACCTTC.

The chain combines TRBV4-3 with TRBJ2-7; 7 bases line up with TRBD2. CDR1 and CDR2 (germline): LGHNA, YSLEER. The CDR3 sequence is 14 residues long. V gave up 4 bases and J gave up 4 bases; unmatched junction bases: 7. The chain's CDR3 is CASSPGSGKYEQYF. CDR3 in DNA: TGCGCCAGCAGCCCGGGGAGCGGGAAGTACGAGCAGTACTTC.

The chain has TRBV4-3 and TRBJ2-2; 9 bases are a match to TRBD2. The junction had 12 bases not matched to a gene; V was cut back by 4 bases and J by 6 bases. The CDR3 sequence is 17 residues long. Looked up from germline, CDR1 is LGHNA and CDR2 is YSLEER. The CDR3 sequence: CASSREGSGRRAGELFF. In DNA, the CDR3 is TGCGCCAGCAGCCGCGAAGGTAGCGGGAGAAGGGCCGGGGAGCTGTTTTTT.

The J gene is TRBJ1-1, the V gene TRBV29-1, with 12 bases aligning to TRBD1. Trimming cost V 1 base and J 2 bases; bases outside gene matches: 2. Germline V gene lookup returns CDR1 SQVTM and CDR2 ANQGSEA. The CDR3 runs to 15 residues. The CDR3 DNA follows: TGCAGCGTTGAAGTAGGGACAGGGGGCAACACTGAAGCTTTCTTT. Translating it yields CSVEVGTGGNTEAFF.

J is TRBJ1-5 and V is TRBV6-6, with D tentatively TRBD1 (5 bases). This CDR3 spans 16 amino acids. Germline loops: CDR1 MNHNY, CDR2 SVGAGI (reference sequence). V was shortened by 1 base and J by 1 base, with 11 bases between the two germline ends. CDR3: CASSYFLRESNQPQHF. The CDR3 bases are TGTGCCAGCAGTTACTTTCTCAGGGAAAGCAATCAGCCCCAGCATTTT.

The chain carries TRBV4-3 and TRBJ2-7; 8 nucleotides agree with TRBD2. CDR3 length: 16 residues. Germline V gene lookup returns CDR1 LGHNA and CDR2 YSLEER. After removal of 3 bases from V and 2 bases from J, the junction contained 9 bases not matched to a gene. The CDR3 protein is CASSHVRLASTYEQYF. CDR3 bases: TGCGCCAGCAGCCATGTGAGACTAGCGAGTACCTACGAGCAGTACTTC.

This clone was observed once. In DNA form, the CDR3 reads TGTGCCAGCAGCTGGGAGGCAGTCCACTATAGCAATCAGCCCCAGCATTTT. This translates into CASSWEAVHYSNQPQHF. This chain connects TRBV28 to TRBJ1-5; no clear D gene. Germline V gives CDR1 MDHEN, CDR2 SYDVKM. The CDR3 runs to 17 residues. V lost 6 bases, J lost 0 bases, and 18 bases lay in between.

The rearrangement joins TRBV30 to TRBJ2-1; 8 bases are a match to TRBD1. The CDR3 is made up of 16 amino acids. CDR1 GTSNPN and CDR2 SVGIG come from the germline V gene (reference sequence). Germline trimming cut 0 bases from V and 8 bases from J; bases unmatched to any gene: 12. CDR3 region: CAWSVRVHTDRDEQFF. In DNA form, the CDR3 reads TGTGCCTGGAGTGTACGGGTGCACACGGACAGGGATGAGCAGTTCTTC.

The V and J genes are TRBV13 and TRBJ2-7, with 10 bases aligning to TRBD2. Germline V CDR1 and CDR2: PRHDT, FYEKMQ (reference sequence). CDR3 length: 15 residues. V lost 1 base and J lost 7; bases outside the gene matches: 7. CDR3 amino acids: CASSLASGRAGEQYF. In DNA, the CDR3 is TGTGCCAGCAGCTTAGCCAGCGGGAGGGCCGGGGAGCAGTACTTC.

The rearrangement links TRBV30 to TRBJ1-3; 7 bases match TRBD1. The CDR3 loop spans 16 amino acids. The germline V gene encodes CDR1 GTSNPN and CDR2 SVGIG (reference sequence). V gave up 1 base and J gave up 0 bases; unmatched junction bases: 6. The CDR3 region is CAWSARTGTSGNTIYF. DNA of the CDR3: TGTGCCTGGAGTGCTCGGACAGGTACCTCTGGAAACACCATATATTTT.

The chain employs TRBV29-1 and TRBJ2-7, with D unclear. V was pared by 0 bases and J by 4 bases, with 10 bases between. The CDR3 is 13 residues long. Germline loops: CDR1 SQVTM, CDR2 ANQGSEA. The DNA for the CDR3 is TGCAGCGTTGAAGATCCCAACACATACGAGCAGTACTTC. This encodes CSVEDPNTYEQYF.

The V call is TRBV7-2, the J call TRBJ2-3; 7 bases are a match to TRBD2. The length of the CDR3 is 18 residues. CDR1 SGHTA and CDR2 FQGNSA come from the germline V gene. The ends lost 1 base at V and 3 bases at J; junction bases unmatched: 13. CDR3 nucleotides: TGTGCCAGCAGCTTAGGCCCTCGGGACTATCCGAGGACAGATACGCAGTATTTT. It specifies CASSLGPRDYPRTDTQYF.

This chain links TRBV25-1 with TRBJ1-1; D may be TRBD1 (5 bases). V lost 3 bases to trimming and J lost 1 base, with 9 bases between them. Germline CDR1 is MGHDK and CDR2 is SYGVNS. The CDR3 covers 14 residues. CDR3 in amino acids: CASSDAGWNTEAFF. CDR3 nucleotides: TGTGCCAGCAGTGACGCAGGGTGGAACACTGAAGCTTTCTTT.

This chain connects TRBV5-4 to TRBJ2-3; TRBD1 matches at 10 bases. Trimming removed 1 base from V and 0 bases from J; junction bases left unmatched: 5. This CDR3 has 17 amino acids. Germline loops: CDR1 SGHNT, CDR2 YYREEE (reference sequence). DNA for the CDR3: TGTGCCAGCAGCTTGAAAGGGACAGGGGCTAGCACAGATACGCAGTATTTT. As protein: CASSLKGTGASTDTQYF.

The V and J genes are TRBV14 and TRBJ2-7, with TRBD2 matching over 9 bases. The junction had 6 bases not matched to a gene; V was cut back by 6 bases and J by 6 bases. Germline assignment: CDR1 SGHDN and CDR2 FVKESK. CDR3 length: 13 amino acids. CDR3 sequence (DNA): TGTGCCAGCAGAACAGCGGGAGGACCCGAGCAGTACTTC. Protein: CASRTAGGPEQYF.